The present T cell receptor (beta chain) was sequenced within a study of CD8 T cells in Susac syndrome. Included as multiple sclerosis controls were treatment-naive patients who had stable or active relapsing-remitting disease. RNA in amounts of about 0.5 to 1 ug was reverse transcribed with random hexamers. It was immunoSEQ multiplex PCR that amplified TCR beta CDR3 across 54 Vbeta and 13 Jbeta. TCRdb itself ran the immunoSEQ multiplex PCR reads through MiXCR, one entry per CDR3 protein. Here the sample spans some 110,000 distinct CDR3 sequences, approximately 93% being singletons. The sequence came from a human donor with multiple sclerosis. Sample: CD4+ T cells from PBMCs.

CDR3 region: CAWSVKPGQGIHGYTF. Written as DNA, the CDR3 is TGTGCCTGGAGTGTGAAACCGGGACAGGGAATTCATGGCTACACCTTC. V is TRBV30 and J is TRBJ1-2; 9 bases align to TRBD1. CDR3 length equals 16 residues. With 0 bases clipped from V and 6 bases from J, the junction kept 11 bases outside the gene matches. Germline loops: CDR1 GTSNPN, CDR2 SVGIG (reference sequence).